This TCR beta chain appears in the sequencing data of a study of glioma-infiltrating T cells after dendritic cell vaccination. Regarding time point: after dendritic cell vaccination, including at tumor progression/relapse. The CDR3 contains 13 residues. Unmatched junction bases numbered 0, after V lost 2 bases and J lost 5 bases. Germline V lookup: CDR1 SGHVS, CDR2 FQNEAQ. Sequencing was performed with immunoSEQ multiplex PCR; in TCRdb, only in-frame clones are kept and a portion is missing. Altogether tens of thousands of clones are present, roughly four fifths being singletons, with the ten largest covering under 8%.

The sequence derives from a human donor with glioblastoma. The material was blood, obtained after dendritic cell vaccination. This rearrangement joins TRBV7-8 to TRBJ2-3; TRBD2 agrees at 8 bases. In DNA, the CDR3 is TGTGCCAGCAGCTTACTAGCGGGAGATACGCAGTATTTT. Translating gives CASSLLAGDTQYF.